The 21 T cell receptor beta chains below were found in one sample sequenced in a study of chronic HIV infection and antiretroviral therapy. In TCRdb, the 5' RACE reads were re-called with MiXCR into one record per CDR3 protein. This sample has 39,000 or so distinct CDR3 sequences, with 7% to 10% found just once. Sample: peripheral blood. The receptors were sampled from an adult who had HIV and had not received antiretroviral therapy, or was an uninfected healthy control (not recorded which).

A remark on this clonotype: A read error may account for a junction end that differs from germline. J is TRBJ2-1 and V is TRBV24-1, with 7 bases lining up with TRBD2. CDR1 and CDR2 from the germline V gene are KGHDR and SFDVKD. The CDR3 has 12 residues. Written as DNA, the CDR3 is TGTGCCACCAGTGAGGCGGGAGCCGAACCTTACTTC. Translation: CATSEAGAEPYF.

This clonotype was seen a handful of times. The rearrangement uses TRBV2 and TRBJ1-6, with D tentatively TRBD1 (5 bases). V shed 6 bases and J shed 4 bases, with 13 bases lying between them. Germline V lookup: CDR1 SNHLY, CDR2 FYNNEI. This CDR3 has 15 amino acids. Written as DNA, the CDR3 is TGTGCCAGCAGCGGGGGACGGGGTTATAATTCACCCCTCCACTTT. This encodes CASSGGRGYNSPLHF.

This clonotype was seen only a few times. V gene TRBV29-1 combines with J gene TRBJ1-1; weak D call: TRBD1 (6 bases). The ends were cut back, 3 bases at V and 8 bases at J, with 16 bases in the middle. Per germline, CDR1 SQVTM and CDR2 ANQGSEA. The CDR3 sequence is 13 residues long. CDR3 amino acids: CSVEEGQIQEAFF. In DNA form, the CDR3 reads TGCAGCGTTGAGGAGGGACAAATACAAGAAGCTTTCTTT.

A few counts support this clonotype. The V gene is TRBV30, the J gene TRBJ2-1; tentative D call: TRBD1 (5 bases). V was trimmed by 4 bases and J by 8 bases, leaving 18 bases between them. Germline CDR1 GTSNPN, CDR2 SVGIG (reference sequence). The CDR3 spans 14 residues. The DNA for the CDR3 is TGTGCCTGGAATCGGCCAGGGATTTTGGATGAGCAGTTCTTC. It translates to CAWNRPGILDEQFF.

The table lists this clonotype with many counts. This chain joins TRBV29-1 and TRBJ1-2; 7 bases agree with TRBD1. V shed 4 bases, J shed 0 bases, and the junction held 11 bases outside the gene matches. Germline V gene lookup returns CDR1 SQVTM and CDR2 ANQGSEA. The CDR3 is 16 amino acids. The CDR3 sequence is CSVVIPDREANYGYTF. CDR3 bases: TGCAGCGTTGTTATCCCTGACAGGGAAGCTAACTATGGCTACACCTTC.

In this sample, this clonotype turned up many times. The rearrangement uses TRBV27 and TRBJ2-3; D perhaps matches TRBD2 (6 bases). Between the trimmed V and J ends, which lost 6 bases and 6 bases, there was a span of 16 bases. In germline, CDR1 is MNHEY, CDR2 SMNVEV (reference sequence). This CDR3 has 14 residues. The DNA of the CDR3 is TGTGCCAGCAGCCCTCTACTAGCACCCGATACGCAGTATTTT. Translated: CASSPLLAPDTQYF.

The genes are TRBV28 and TRBJ2-5, with D unclear. This CDR3 is built from 15 residues. Germline CDR1 and CDR2: MDHEN and SYDVKM. Trimming removed 5 bases at V and 0 bases at J, with 13 bases between. CDR3 DNA sequence: TGTGCCAGCAGTGGATTGGGGATAAACCAAGAGACCCAGTACTTC. Amino acid sequence: CASSGLGINQETQYF.

This clonotype came up many times. The chain has TRBV5-1 and TRBJ2-5; D remains unclear. The V end lost 4 bases, the J end lost 0 bases, and 1 base lay between the germline ends. Germline CDR1 and CDR2: SGHRS and YFSETQ. The CDR3 runs to 11 residues. CDR3 region: CASSDQETQYF. The CDR3 DNA follows: TGCGCCAGCAGCGACCAAGAGACCCAGTACTTC.

The table lists this clonotype with many counts. The chain links TRBV14 to TRBJ2-1, with TRBD2 identical over 8 bases. Germline CDR1 is SGHDN and CDR2 is FVKESK. V lost 4 bases to trimming and J lost 9 bases; unmatched junction nucleotides: 20. The CDR3 is 18 amino acids. The CDR3 nucleotides are TGTGCCAGCAGCCCCCATGACCCGGGAAGAGCGGGAGCGTCTGAGCAGTTCTTC. Translated: CASSPHDPGRAGASEQFF.

This clonotype was observed many times. The gene calls are TRBV5-1 and TRBJ1-4, with TRBD1 matching over 8 bases. V trimming: 4 bases; J trimming: 0 bases; junction bases outside the gene matches: 2. The CDR3 length is 15 residues. Germline assignment: CDR1 SGHRS and CDR2 YFSETQ. CDR3 protein: CASSATGATNEKLFF. CDR3 bases: TGCGCCAGCAGCGCGACAGGGGCAACTAATGAAAAACTGTTTTTT.

This clonotype came up many times. This chain uses TRBV2 with TRBJ2-4, with D unclear. V lost 3 bases and J lost 0, with 9 bases in between. CDR1 and CDR2 from the germline V gene are SNHLY and FYNNEI. The CDR3 extends over 15 amino acids. CDR3 coding DNA: TGTGCCAGCAGTGAGGAGATCATAGCCAAAAACATTCAGTACTTC. Its translation: CASSEEIIAKNIQYF.

A note on this clonotype: Given a much more abundant clone one base away, this may be a read error. This chain joins TRBV29-1 and TRBJ1-1; 7 nucleotides agree with TRBD1. Germline CDR1 reads SQVTM; CDR2 reads ANQGSEA. The CDR3 contains 10 residues. Losses at the gene ends were 4 bases for V and 12 bases for J; bases not matched to a gene: 5. Here the CDR3 reads CSVAAGGTFF. DNA of the CDR3: TGCAGCGTTGCGGCAGGGGGAACTTTCTTT.

The chain has TRBV11-2 and TRBJ2-3, with 9 bases matching TRBD2. Germline V gene data show CDR1 as SGHAT and CDR2 as FQNNGV. The CDR3 contains 19 residues. The V gene end was trimmed by 0 bases and the J gene end by 3 bases; junction bases not matched to a gene: 13. CDR3 loop: CASSLDQWGAGGGTDTQYF. The CDR3 DNA reads TGTGCCAGCAGCTTAGATCAATGGGGAGCGGGAGGAGGGACAGATACGCAGTATTTT.

This clonotype was recorded at least ten times. This chain links TRBV28 with TRBJ2-5; TRBD2 aligns across 9 bases. The CDR3 is made up of 15 amino acids. V lost 7 bases and J lost 4; bases outside the gene matches: 10. CDR1 and CDR2 from the germline V gene are MDHEN and SYDVKM. CDR3 region: CASTIPAGGGETQYF. CDR3 nucleotides: TGTGCCAGCACCATCCCAGCGGGAGGTGGAGAGACCCAGTACTTC.

This clonotype was detected many times. The chain links TRBV7-9 to TRBJ1-4, with D hard to call. Trimming took 2 bases from V and 4 from J, leaving 14 bases between them. The CDR3 covers 16 residues. Germline values: CDR1 SEHNR, CDR2 FQNEAQ (reference sequence). CDR3 sequence: CASSLRVERSNEKLFF. CDR3 in DNA: TGTGCCAGCAGCTTACGGGTCGAAAGGAGTAATGAAAAACTGTTTTTT.

This clonotype occurred many times. This chain uses TRBV29-1 with TRBJ1-4; 9 bases are shared with TRBD1. CDR3 size: 15 residues. The V segment lost 6 bases and the J segment 3 bases; nucleotides outside the gene matches: 8. Germline loops: CDR1 SQVTM, CDR2 ANQGSEA. For the CDR3, the DNA is TGCAGCGTCGGACTGGGGACAGGGCCTAATGAAAAACTGTTTTTT. This sequence encodes CSVGLGTGPNEKLFF.

This clonotype was recorded at least ten times. The genes are TRBV20-1 and TRBJ1-5; D remains ambiguous. V lost 3 bases to trimming and J lost 5 bases, with 11 bases between them. The CDR3 extends over 13 amino acids. Germline CDR1 reads DFQATT; CDR2 reads SNEGSKA (reference sequence). The CDR3 coding sequence is TGCAGTGCTAGTAGAGGCGGGGATCAGCCCCAGCATTTT. Protein sequence: CSASRGGDQPQHF.

This clonotype was observed at least ten times. V and J are TRBV20-1 and TRBJ2-2, with 8 bases that match TRBD1. CDR1 is DFQATT and CDR2 is SNEGSKA in the germline V gene (reference sequence). The V segment lost 4 bases and the J segment 7 bases; nucleotides outside the gene matches: 5. The CDR3 contains 13 residues. CDR3 DNA: TGCAGTGCTAAACGGACAGGGCACGGGGAGCTGTTTTTT. The encoded protein is CSAKRTGHGELFF.

This clonotype was observed a handful of times. The V gene is TRBV29-1, the J gene TRBJ1-5; 7 positions agree with TRBD1. Trimming at V came to 5 bases and at J to 1 base, leaving 5 bases not matched to a gene. This CDR3 is built from 14 residues. CDR1 is SQVTM and CDR2 is ANQGSEA in the germline V gene. As DNA, the CDR3 is TGCAGCGTTCTACCGGGACAGAGCAATCAGCCCCAGCATTTT. Translating it yields CSVLPGQSNQPQHF.

The CDR3 loop reads CASSYGQGRYEAFF. CDR3 DNA: TGTGCCAGCAGTTACGGCCAGGGGCGATATGAAGCTTTCTTT. The rearrangement joins TRBV6-2 or TRBV6-3 to TRBJ1-1; tentatively, D is TRBD1 (6 bases). In germline, CDR1 is MNHEY, CDR2 SVGEGT. CDR3 length equals 14 residues. Trimming shortened V by 2 bases and J by 7 bases, and 14 bases separated the two germline ends.

This clonotype was seen ten or more times. V is TRBV5-1 and J is TRBJ2-2; D is ambiguous. CDR3 length equals 16 residues. V was pared by 2 bases and J by 3 bases, with 14 bases between. CDR1 is SGHRS, CDR2 YFSETQ, per germline. CDR3 DNA sequence: TGCGCCAGCAGCTTAGCCCGGGCCCCCGACACCGGGGAGCTGTTTTTT. This encodes CASSLARAPDTGELFF.